One and the same sample provided the 30 T cell receptor beta chains below, sequenced in a study of human thymus T cells. Sequencing was performed with immunoSEQ multiplex PCR; in TCRdb, only in-frame clones are kept and a portion is missing. The sample lists some 78,000 clones, around 96% seen once, with roughly 0.031% in the top ten. Obtained as resections during corrective heart surgery, the thymus tissue was then studied. The sequencing sample was made of thymus tissue. The receptors derive from a boy under two years old with a congenital heart defect but otherwise immunologically healthy.

The rearrangement uses TRBV15 and TRBJ2-7; the D is unclear. This CDR3 is 16 amino acids long. The V and J ends lost 0 bases and 0 bases respectively, with 12 bases between them. Germline assignment: CDR1 LNHNV and CDR2 YYDKDF (reference sequence). The CDR3 is CATSRDPGLSSYEQYF. For the CDR3, the DNA is TGTGCCACCAGCAGAGATCCGGGCCTAAGCTCCTACGAGCAGTACTTC.

V usage is TRBV28 and J usage is TRBJ1-2, with 8 bases aligning to TRBD1. Trimming at V came to 5 bases and at J to 3 bases, leaving 20 bases not matched to a gene. CDR3 length: 19 residues. Germline loops: CDR1 MDHEN, CDR2 SYDVKM. In nucleotides, the CDR3 is TGTGCCAGCAGTATACAAAGGGACAGGACAAGGGGAGTCTACTATGGCTACACCTTC. It translates to CASSIQRDRTRGVYYGYTF.

J is TRBJ1-1 and V is TRBV5-5; the match to TRBD1 covers 8 bases. J was trimmed by 3 bases and V by 2 bases; bases with no gene match: 9. Looked up from germline, CDR1 is SGHKS and CDR2 is YYEKEE (reference sequence). The CDR3 totals 16 residues. This CDR3 is CASSFGAGQGDTEAFF. In nucleotides, the CDR3 is TGTGCCAGCAGCTTCGGAGCAGGACAGGGTGACACTGAAGCTTTCTTT.

This chain uses TRBV18 with TRBJ2-1, with D tentatively TRBD1 (5 bases). Germline CDR1 reads KGHSH; CDR2 reads LQKENI. V was pared by 4 bases and J by 4 bases, with 14 bases between. This CDR3 contains 15 residues. CDR3 amino acids: CASSRMIGAYNEQFF. The CDR3 nucleotides are TGTGCCAGCTCACGGATGATAGGGGCTTACAATGAGCAGTTCTTC.

The genes are TRBV7-3 and TRBJ1-2; no clear D gene. The CDR3 loop spans 15 amino acids. Germline CDR1 SGHTA, CDR2 FQGTGA. V lost 1 base and J 0 bases, leaving 9 bases between the germline ends. The CDR3 here is CASSLNAKPNYGYTF. Here the CDR3 DNA reads TGTGCCAGCAGCTTAAACGCAAAGCCTAACTATGGCTACACCTTC.

The chain carries TRBV4-1 and TRBJ2-5; D gene uncertain. The germline V and J ends were trimmed by 4 bases and 0 bases, with 6 bases remaining between them. Germline loops: CDR1 MGHRA, CDR2 YSYEKL. The CDR3 is 13 residues long. CDR3 residues: CASSRAYQETQYF. Written as DNA, the CDR3 is TGCGCCAGCAGCCGGGCGTACCAAGAGACCCAGTACTTC.

The chain uses TRBV19 and TRBJ2-7; either TRBD1 or TRBD2 may supply D (5 bases each). The CDR3 length is 17 residues. Trimming took off 5 bases at V and 1 base at J, with 21 bases between the two ends. Germline CDR1 reads LNHDA; CDR2 reads SQIVND (reference sequence). The CDR3 protein is CASSPTCHGTESYEQYF. The CDR3 DNA sequence: TGTGCCAGTAGTCCAACCTGTCACGGGACCGAGTCCTACGAGCAGTACTTC.

The chain links TRBV15 to TRBJ2-7; 7 positions agree with TRBD2. The CDR3 extends over 16 amino acids. Trimming at V came to 1 base and at J to 6 bases, leaving 12 bases not matched to a gene. Germline assignment: CDR1 LNHNV and CDR2 YYDKDF (reference sequence). This CDR3 is CATSRVGRGPTSEQYF. The CDR3 nucleotides read TGTGCCACCAGCAGAGTAGGGAGGGGCCCAACCAGCGAGCAGTACTTC.

This clone appeared a single time. The chain links TRBV7-2 to TRBJ2-3; no clear D. V was clipped by 1 base and J by 6 bases, with 11 bases between them. Germline CDR1 reads SGHTA; CDR2 reads FQGNSA. This CDR3 contains 14 residues. CDR3 protein: CASSLDCRSDTQYF. DNA of the CDR3: TGTGCCAGCAGCTTAGATTGCCGATCGGATACGCAGTATTTT.

The chain is built from TRBV27 and TRBJ2-4; D is possibly TRBD1 (6 bases). V dropped 4 bases and J dropped 2 bases, with 9 bases sitting between them. Per germline, CDR1 MNHEY and CDR2 SMNVEV (reference sequence). The CDR3 covers 14 residues. The CDR3 region is CASSSGQTKNIQYF. CDR3 DNA: TGTGCCAGCAGTTCTGGACAGACCAAAAACATTCAGTACTTC.

The chain joins TRBV4-2 to TRBJ2-3; the D gene is possibly TRBD2 (5 bases). V lost 4 bases and J lost 0, with 14 bases in between. CDR3 length equals 16 residues. The germline CDR1 and CDR2 sequences are LGHNA and YNFKEQ. CDR3 DNA: TGTGCCAGCAGCCCCATAGCGATTACAAGCACAGATACGCAGTATTTT. Protein sequence: CASSPIAITSTDTQYF.

V is TRBV12-5 and J is TRBJ1-5, with 12 nucleotides matching TRBD1. V trimming: 0 bases; J trimming: 2 bases; junction bases outside the gene matches: 5. Germline values: CDR1 LGHNT, CDR2 FRNRAP. The CDR3 has 18 residues. The CDR3 spells CASGLVGTGGRGNQPQHF. DNA for the CDR3: TGTGCTAGTGGTTTGGTAGGGACAGGGGGCAGGGGCAATCAGCCCCAGCATTTT.

The chain employs TRBV2 and TRBJ2-3, with 9 bases identical to TRBD2. The CDR3 is 19 residues long. The germline V gene has CDR1 SNHLY and CDR2 FYNNEI. The CDR3, as DNA: TGTGTCAACAAGGGGATGCTAGCGGGGTTGATCCATCCAACAGATACGCAGTATTTT. As protein: CVNKGMLAGLIHPTDTQYF.

This chain uses TRBV7-2 with TRBJ2-5; the match to TRBD2 covers 16 bases. Losses at the gene ends were 1 base for V and 4 bases for J; bases not matched to a gene: 9. CDR1 is SGHTA and CDR2 is FQGNSA in the germline V gene. The CDR3 has 19 residues. The CDR3 region is CASSLETGTSGGAGETQYF. In DNA, the CDR3 is TGTGCCAGCAGCTTAGAAACCGGGACTAGCGGGGGGGCTGGAGAGACCCAGTACTTC.

CDR3 in DNA: TGTGCCACCAGCAGAGATCTCGGAATGAACACCGGGGAGCTGTTTTTT. It encodes CATSRDLGMNTGELFF. V gene TRBV15 combines with J gene TRBJ2-2, with D uncertain. The length of the CDR3 is 16 residues. V lost 0 bases and J 1 base, leaving 9 bases between the germline ends. CDR1 and CDR2 from the germline V gene are LNHNV and YYDKDF (reference sequence).

The rearrangement uses TRBV10-1 and TRBJ1-1, with a tentative D call TRBD1 (6 bases). With 8 bases removed from V and 6 bases from J, the gap between germline ends came to 22 bases. Germline CDR1 and CDR2: WNHNN and SYGVQD (reference sequence). The CDR3 covers 15 residues. The CDR3 DNA reads as TGCGCCAGCCAGATACCGGGACATCGCTACGCTGAAGCTTTCTTT. It encodes CASQIPGHRYAEAFF.

The chain couples TRBV12-5 to TRBJ2-5; D gene uncertain. This CDR3 comprises 17 residues. Trimming took off 0 bases at V and 5 bases at J, with 19 bases between the two ends. CDR1 and CDR2 from the germline V gene are LGHNT and FRNRAP. The CDR3 nucleotides read TGTGCTAGTGGTTTGGTCCCTGCCCCCGTGCCCCAGGAGACCCAGTACTTC. Amino acids: CASGLVPAPVPQETQYF.

The chain uses TRBV2 and TRBJ1-1; 7 positions agree with TRBD1. With 4 bases clipped from V and 1 base from J, the junction kept 12 bases outside the gene matches. The germline CDR1 and CDR2 sequences are SNHLY and FYNNEI. This CDR3 has 17 residues. DNA of the CDR3: TGTGCCAGCAGTGCCCGACAGGGACTGCTGGGGAACACTGAAGCTTTCTTT. Translating gives CASSARQGLLGNTEAFF.

The chain joins TRBV28 to TRBJ2-2, with D uncertain. Trimming removed 6 bases from V and 0 bases from J, with 11 bases in between. The CDR3 spans 15 residues. Germline CDR1 MDHEN, CDR2 SYDVKM. CDR3 nucleotides: TGTGCCAGCAGGGTAGCAGCCACGAACACCGGGGAGCTGTTTTTT. Protein: CASRVAATNTGELFF.

This chain links TRBV9 with TRBJ2-7; D perhaps matches TRBD1 (5 bases). The CDR3 consists of 18 residues. Germline CDR1 is SGDLS and CDR2 is YYNGEE. V dropped 0 bases and J dropped 5 bases, with 24 bases sitting between them. CDR3 coding DNA: TGTGCCAGCAGCGTAGGGTTTCAGTTGGCAGGGCAAGTCCACGAGCAGTACTTC. Protein product: CASSVGFQLAGQVHEQYF.

The chain uses TRBV9 and TRBJ2-7; a weak D match, TRBD2 (6 bases). V lost 0 bases and J lost 3, with 7 bases in between. The length of the CDR3 is 13 residues. In germline, CDR1 is SGDLS, CDR2 YYNGEE. The CDR3 sequence: CASSVAEGYEQYF. In DNA form, the CDR3 reads TGTGCCAGCAGCGTAGCGGAGGGCTACGAGCAGTACTTC.

V is TRBV29-1 and J is TRBJ2-1; TRBD2 matches 9 bases. The trim removed 3 bases at V and 0 bases at J, leaving 9 bases unmatched. Germline V gene sequence: CDR1 SQVTM, CDR2 ANQGSEA. This CDR3 region has 17 residues. The CDR3: CSVDLLAGVLSYNEQFF. The DNA for the CDR3 is TGCAGCGTTGACTTACTAGCGGGTGTCCTCTCCTACAATGAGCAGTTCTTC.

The chain carries TRBV4-1 and TRBJ2-3; TRBD2 matches 8 bases. With 4 bases clipped from V and 0 bases from J, the junction kept 9 bases outside the gene matches. From germline, CDR1 is MGHRA and CDR2 YSYEKL. The CDR3 extends over 17 amino acids. For the CDR3, the DNA is TGCGCCAGCAGCCGCGCCCCGGGGGGGATTAGCACAGATACGCAGTATTTT. Its protein product is CASSRAPGGISTDTQYF.

The chain has TRBV7-3 and TRBJ2-1; D perhaps matches TRBD2 (6 bases). This CDR3 is 15 amino acids long. V shed 0 bases and J shed 5 bases, with 11 bases lying between them. Germline-derived CDR1 and CDR2 are SGHTA and FQGTGA. The chain's CDR3 is CASSLTSGLHNEQFF. The CDR3 bases are TGTGCCAGCAGCTTAACTAGCGGACTACACAATGAGCAGTTCTTC.

The chain is built from TRBV5-1 and TRBJ2-6, with D perhaps TRBD2 (6 bases). The CDR3 contains 18 residues. Trimming removed 2 bases from V and 0 bases from J, with 15 bases in between. Germline CDR1 SGHRS, CDR2 YFSETQ. The CDR3 protein is CASSLSGTRFSGANVLTF. CDR3 coding DNA: TGCGCCAGCAGCTTATCAGGGACTCGATTCTCTGGGGCCAACGTCCTGACTTTC.

The rearrangement joins TRBV28 to TRBJ1-2; 7 bases align to TRBD1. V was pared by 5 bases and J by 2 bases, with 5 bases of the junction left unmatched. Per the germline V gene, CDR1 is MDHEN and CDR2 is SYDVKM. The CDR3 loop spans 14 amino acids. The CDR3 sequence: CASSQQGKNYGYTF. CDR3 DNA: TGTGCCAGCAGTCAACAGGGGAAGAACTATGGCTACACCTTC.

The chain employs TRBV4-1 and TRBJ2-1; the D call may be TRBD1 or TRBD2 (5 bases each). This CDR3 has 13 amino acids. Trimming took off 4 bases at V and 8 bases at J, with 12 bases between the two ends. CDR1 is MGHRA, CDR2 YSYEKL, per germline. The CDR3 DNA follows: TGCGCCAGCAGCCCGGGGCCGGTAGATGAGCAGTTCTTC. Its translation: CASSPGPVDEQFF.

V and J are TRBV19 and TRBJ1-2; no firm D call. V was clipped by 0 bases and J by 4 bases, with 9 bases between them. CDR1 is LNHDA and CDR2 is SQIVND in the germline V gene (reference sequence). The CDR3 length is 14 residues. CDR3 loop: CASSIDTDPYGYTF. DNA for the CDR3: TGTGCCAGTAGTATAGATACAGATCCCTATGGCTACACCTTC.

CDR3 DNA sequence: TGTGCCAGCAGGGGAGGGGTCTCTGGAAACACCATATATTTT. Translated, it gives CASRGGVSGNTIYF. The gene calls are TRBV5-4 and TRBJ1-3; D may be TRBD1 (5 bases). V shed 5 bases and J shed 0 bases, with 9 bases lying between them. Germline CDR1 and CDR2: SGHNT and YYREEE (reference sequence). The CDR3 has 14 residues.

This clone was detected once. This rearrangement joins TRBV10-3 to TRBJ2-3, with D uncertain. CDR1 is ENHRY, CDR2 SYGVKD, per germline. The CDR3 is 13 amino acids. V lost 7 bases to trimming and J lost 6 bases, with 14 bases between them. CDR3 loop: CAITRSSKDTQYF. The CDR3 bases are TGTGCCATCACCCGCAGTTCGAAGGATACGCAGTATTTT.